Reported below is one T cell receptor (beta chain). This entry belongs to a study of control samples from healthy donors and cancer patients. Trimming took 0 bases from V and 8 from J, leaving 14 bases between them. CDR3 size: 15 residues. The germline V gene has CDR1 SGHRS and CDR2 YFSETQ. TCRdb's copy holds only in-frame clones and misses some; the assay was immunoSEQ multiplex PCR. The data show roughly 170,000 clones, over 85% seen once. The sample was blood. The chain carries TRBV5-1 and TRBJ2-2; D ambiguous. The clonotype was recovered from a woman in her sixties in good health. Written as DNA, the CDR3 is TGCGCCAGCAGCTTGGAAGGGTCTATCGGTGGGGAGCTGTTTTTT. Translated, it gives CASSLEGSIGGELFF. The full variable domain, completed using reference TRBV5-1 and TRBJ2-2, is KAGVTQTPRYLIKTRGQQVTLSCSPISGHRSVSWYQQTPGQGLQFLFEYFSETQRNKGNFPGRFSGRQFSNSRSEMNVSTLELGDSALYLCASSLEGSIGGELFFGEGSRLTVL.